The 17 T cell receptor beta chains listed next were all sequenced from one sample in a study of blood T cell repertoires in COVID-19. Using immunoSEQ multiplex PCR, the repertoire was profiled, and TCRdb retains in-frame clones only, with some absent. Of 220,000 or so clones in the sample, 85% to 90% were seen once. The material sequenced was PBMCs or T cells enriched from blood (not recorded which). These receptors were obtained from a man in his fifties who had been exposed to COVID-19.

CDR3 protein: CASSFLPPGGYTF. CDR3 nucleotides: TGTGCCAGCAGTTTTCTTCCGCCCGGTGGCTACACCTTC. This chain uses TRBV27 with TRBJ1-2, with D unclear. Germline-derived CDR1 and CDR2 are MNHEY and SMNVEV (reference sequence). Trimming removed 3 bases at V and 7 bases at J, with 12 bases between. This CDR3 region has 13 residues.

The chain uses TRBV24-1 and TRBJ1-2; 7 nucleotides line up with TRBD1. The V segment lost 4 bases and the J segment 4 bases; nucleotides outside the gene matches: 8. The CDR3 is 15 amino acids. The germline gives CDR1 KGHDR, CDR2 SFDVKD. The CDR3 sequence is CATSDRTGDFYGYTF. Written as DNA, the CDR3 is TGTGCCACCAGTGACAGGACAGGCGATTTCTATGGCTACACCTTC.

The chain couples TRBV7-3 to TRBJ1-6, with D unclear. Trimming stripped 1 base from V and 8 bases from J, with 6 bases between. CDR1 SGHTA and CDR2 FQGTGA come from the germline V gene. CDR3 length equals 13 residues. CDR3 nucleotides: TGTGCCAGCAGCTTAAGGCCTGATTCACCCCTCCACTTT. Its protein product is CASSLRPDSPLHF.

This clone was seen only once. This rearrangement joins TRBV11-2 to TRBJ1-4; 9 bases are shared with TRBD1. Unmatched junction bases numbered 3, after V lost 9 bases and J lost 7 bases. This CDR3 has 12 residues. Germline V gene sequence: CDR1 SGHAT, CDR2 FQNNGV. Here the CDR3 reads CASKTGGEKLFF. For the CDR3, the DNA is TGTGCCAGTAAGACAGGGGGTGAAAAACTGTTTTTT. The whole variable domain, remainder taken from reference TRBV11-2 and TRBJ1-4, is EAGVAQSPRYKIIEKRQSVAFWCNPISGHATLYWYQQILGQGPKLLIQFQNNGVVDDSQLPKDRFSAERLKGVDSTLKIQPAKLEDSAVYLCASKTGGEKLFFGSGTQLSVL.

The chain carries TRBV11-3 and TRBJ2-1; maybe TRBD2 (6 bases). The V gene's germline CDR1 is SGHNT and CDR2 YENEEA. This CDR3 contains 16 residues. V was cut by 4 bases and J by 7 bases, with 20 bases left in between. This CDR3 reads CASSSLGSGALNEQFF. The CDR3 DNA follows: TGTGCCAGCAGCTCACTGGGCTCGGGAGCGCTTAATGAGCAGTTCTTC. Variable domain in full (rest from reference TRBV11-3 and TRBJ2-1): EAGVVQSPRYKIIEKKQPVAFWCNPISGHNTLYWYLQNLGQGPELLIRYENEEAVDDSQLPKDRFSAERLKGVDSTLKIQPAELGDSAVYLCASSSLGSGALNEQFFGPGTRLTVL.

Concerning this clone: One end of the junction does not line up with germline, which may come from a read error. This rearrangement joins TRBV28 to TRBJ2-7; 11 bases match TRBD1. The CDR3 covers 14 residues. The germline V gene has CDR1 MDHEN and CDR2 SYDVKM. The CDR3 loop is CASSPKDRGQKRNF. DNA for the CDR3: TGTGCCAGCAGCCCAAAGGACAGGGGGCAAAAGAGGAACTTC.

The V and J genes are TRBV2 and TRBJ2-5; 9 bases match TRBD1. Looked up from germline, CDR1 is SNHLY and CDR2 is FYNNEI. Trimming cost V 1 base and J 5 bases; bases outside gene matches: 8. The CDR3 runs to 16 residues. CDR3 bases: TGTGCCAGCAGTGAAGGGGGACAGGGTACGGGGGAGACCCAGTACTTC. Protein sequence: CASSEGGQGTGETQYF. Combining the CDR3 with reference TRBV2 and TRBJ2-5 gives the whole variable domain EPEVTQTPSHQVTQMGQEVILRCVPISNHLYFYWYRQILGQKVEFLVSFYNNEISEKSEIFDDQFSVERPDGSNFTLKIRSTKLEDSAMYFCASSEGGQGTGETQYFGPGTRLLVL.

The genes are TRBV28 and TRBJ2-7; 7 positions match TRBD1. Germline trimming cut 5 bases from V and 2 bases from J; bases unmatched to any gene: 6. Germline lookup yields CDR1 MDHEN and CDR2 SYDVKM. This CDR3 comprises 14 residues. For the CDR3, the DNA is TGTGCCAGCAGTCCCATCCAGGGGGCCTACGAGCAGTACGTC. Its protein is CASSPIQGAYEQYV.

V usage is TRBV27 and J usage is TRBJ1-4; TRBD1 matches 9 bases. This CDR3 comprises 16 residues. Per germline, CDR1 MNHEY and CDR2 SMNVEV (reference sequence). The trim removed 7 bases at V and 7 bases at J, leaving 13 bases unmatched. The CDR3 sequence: CASTVYPGQGIEKLFF. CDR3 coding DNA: TGTGCCAGCACAGTATACCCGGGACAGGGTATTGAAAAACTGTTTTTT.

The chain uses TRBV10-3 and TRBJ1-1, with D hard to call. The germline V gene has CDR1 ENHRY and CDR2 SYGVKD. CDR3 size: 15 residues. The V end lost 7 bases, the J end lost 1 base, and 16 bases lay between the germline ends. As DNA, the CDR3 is TGTGCCATCACCCAAGGACTGCAGGAGAACACTGAAGCTTTCTTT. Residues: CAITQGLQENTEAFF.

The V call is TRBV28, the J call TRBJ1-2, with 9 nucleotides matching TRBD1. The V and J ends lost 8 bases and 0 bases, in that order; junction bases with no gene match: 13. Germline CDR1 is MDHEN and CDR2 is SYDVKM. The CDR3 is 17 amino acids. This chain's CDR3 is CASLTGGSPRANYGYTF. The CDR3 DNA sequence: TGTGCCAGCTTGACAGGGGGGTCCCCGAGAGCTAACTATGGCTACACCTTC.

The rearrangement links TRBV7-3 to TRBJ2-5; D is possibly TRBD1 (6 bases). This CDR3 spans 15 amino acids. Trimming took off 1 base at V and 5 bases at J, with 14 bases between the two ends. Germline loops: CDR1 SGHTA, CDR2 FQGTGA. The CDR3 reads CASSLNTGLLETQYF. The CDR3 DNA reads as TGTGCCAGCAGCTTAAACACAGGGTTGTTGGAGACCCAGTACTTC. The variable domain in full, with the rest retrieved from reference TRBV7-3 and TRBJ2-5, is GAGVSQTPSNKVTEKGKYVELRCDPISGHTALYWYRQSLGQGPEFLIYFQGTGAADDSGLPNDRFFAVRPEGSVSTLKIQRTERGDSAVYLCASSLNTGLLETQYFGPGTRLLVL.

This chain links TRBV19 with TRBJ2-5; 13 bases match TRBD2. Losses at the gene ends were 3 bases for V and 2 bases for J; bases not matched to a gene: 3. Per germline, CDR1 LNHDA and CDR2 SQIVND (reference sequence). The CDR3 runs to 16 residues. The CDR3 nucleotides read TGTGCCAGTAGTATGGGGGGACTAGCGGGACAAGAGACCCAGTACTTC. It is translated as CASSMGGLAGQETQYF.

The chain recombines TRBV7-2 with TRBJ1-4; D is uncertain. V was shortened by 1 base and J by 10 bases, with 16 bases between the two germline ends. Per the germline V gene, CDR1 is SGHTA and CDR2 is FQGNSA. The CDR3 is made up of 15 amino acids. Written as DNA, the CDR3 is TGTGCCAGCAGCTTAGTTTCAGGCCCTAACGGAAAACTGTTTTTT. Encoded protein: CASSLVSGPNGKLFF.

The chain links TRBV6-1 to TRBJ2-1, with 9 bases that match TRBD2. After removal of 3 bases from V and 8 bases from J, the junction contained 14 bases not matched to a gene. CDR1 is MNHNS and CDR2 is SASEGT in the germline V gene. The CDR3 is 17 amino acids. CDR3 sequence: CASSEGLAGLPGDEQFF. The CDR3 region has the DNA TGTGCCAGCAGTGAGGGGCTAGCGGGGCTTCCTGGGGATGAGCAGTTCTTC.

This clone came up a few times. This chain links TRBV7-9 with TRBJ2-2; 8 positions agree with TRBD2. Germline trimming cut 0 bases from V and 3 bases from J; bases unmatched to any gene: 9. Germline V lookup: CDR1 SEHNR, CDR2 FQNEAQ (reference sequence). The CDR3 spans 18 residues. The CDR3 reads CASSLASGGASYTGELFF. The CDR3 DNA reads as TGTGCCAGCAGCTTAGCCTCGGGAGGGGCCTCCTACACCGGGGAGCTGTTTTTT. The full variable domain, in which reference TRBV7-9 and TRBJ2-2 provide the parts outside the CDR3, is DTGVSQNPRHKITKRGQNVTFRCDPISEHNRLYWYRQTLGQGPEFLTYFQNEAQLEKSRLLSDRFSAERPKGSFSTLEIQRTEQGDSAMYLCASSLASGGASYTGELFFGEGSRLTVL.

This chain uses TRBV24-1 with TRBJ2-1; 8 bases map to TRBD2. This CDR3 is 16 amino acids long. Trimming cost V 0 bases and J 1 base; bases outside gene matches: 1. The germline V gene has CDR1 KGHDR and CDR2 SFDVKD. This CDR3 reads CATSDLTGGSYNEQFF. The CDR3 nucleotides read TGTGCCACCAGTGATTTGACGGGAGGGTCCTACAATGAGCAGTTCTTC.